The 2 T cell receptor beta chains below were found in one sample sequenced in a study of cytomegalovirus exposure and HLA in healthy donors. Primers for the PCR totalled 60 Vbeta and 13 Jbeta. Repertoires were generated with immunoSEQ multiplex PCR, while TCRdb's copy carries only in-frame clones and drops some. Here the sample spans 120,000 or so clones, around 84% being singletons. Material: PBMCs. These receptors were taken from a woman in her thirties or forties in good health and CMV-seronegative.

Only a few counts were recorded for this clone. V usage is TRBV27 and J usage is TRBJ1-2; D may be TRBD1 (5 bases). V was cut by 1 base and J by 4 bases, with 10 bases left in between. CDR3 length equals 14 residues. Germline assignment: CDR1 MNHEY and CDR2 SMNVEV (reference sequence). CDR3 bases: TGTGCCAGCAGTTTATTTGGGGGGTCCTATGGCTACACCTTC. Translation: CASSLFGGSYGYTF.

The rearrangement uses TRBV19 and TRBJ2-7, with D perhaps TRBD1 (7 bases). V was clipped by 6 bases and J by 0 bases, with 15 bases between them. The CDR3 loop spans 15 amino acids. CDR1 LNHDA and CDR2 SQIVND come from the germline V gene (reference sequence). Here the CDR3 reads CASSPGGGASYEQYF. For the CDR3, the DNA is TGTGCCAGTAGCCCTGGAGGGGGCGCCTCCTACGAGCAGTACTTC.